Listed below are T cell receptor beta chains from one sample, sequenced in a study of cytomegalovirus exposure and HLA in healthy donors. Assay: immunoSEQ multiplex PCR; the TCRdb copy retains only in-frame clones and omits some. The sample carries around 100,000 clones, less than 80% recorded once. The material sequenced was PBMCs. The receptors come from a man aged 30-40 years in good health and CMV-seropositive. The conserved cysteine and the conserved F or W are not part of the CDR3 here. The order of the fields is V gene, CDR3 length, CDR3 protein.

TRBV5-4,12,ASSLGLIAETQY
TRBV5-4,12,ASSLREGAYGYT
TRBV7-2,12,ASSSSGGADTQY
TRBV7-2,15,ASSGGTGAPTNEKLF
TRBV29-1,13,SVDWRGQGAYEQY
TRBV6-1,12,ASSADRGKTEAF
TRBV11-2,13,ASTGVVATNEKLF
TRBV19,10,ASRHANTEAF
TRBV4-2,12,ASSQDRGSYEQY
TRBV6-5,13,ASSYTGGLSYEQY
TRBV7-8,13,ASSETGRALGEQY
TRBV7-2,13,ASSSRVSGANVLT
TRBV11-1,12,ASSLDRSGEKLF
TRBV18,12,ASSPDRGLGEQF
TRBV15,13,ATSRTSGGAGELF
TRBV5-4,11,ASSPRGEDGYT
TRBV27,13,ASSRGTTNTGELF
TRBV5-1,12,ASSFTGTSPEQF
TRBV13,13,ASSPEGIGTGELF
TRBV6-1,13,ASFRPGAPAGGYT
TRBV28,12,ASSARVRNTEAF
TRBV6-5,12,ASFSVRGNYGYT
TRBV6-4,12,ASRGTGVNQPQH
TRBV2,13,ASHRDIYSNQPQH
TRBV10-3,11,AIRGTQGNEQY
TRBV5-4,13,ASSRGLQSPETQY
TRBV6-1,11,ASSEGSVQPQH
TRBV19,12,ASVERRGNQPQH
TRBV25-1,9,ASSLSYEQY
TRBV9,10,ASSGSSYGYT
TRBV1,8,TSSHGEQY
TRBV9,14,ASSAKGRTSSETQY
TRBV7-9,12,ASSLGGFDSPLH
TRBV9,14,ASSLSPGTGYNEQF
TRBV5-1,10,ASRLSTDTQY
TRBV11-2,11,ASTPTVSYEQY
TRBV27,11,ASSNRAGQPQH
TRBV5-4,12,ASSWGRGNTEAF
TRBV6-1,11,ASIATNTGELF
TRBV6-5,14,ASSYSAGEANTEAF
TRBV10-3,10,AISGLNYEQY
TRBV19,12,ASSINQGSEKLF
TRBV19,11,ASSIIGDQPQH
TRBV7-9,15,ASSLVLSAGGLEKLF
TRBV5-1,12,ASSDRGGTGELF
TRBV5-6,13,ASSLAPGSSYGYT
TRBV27,13,ASRPGTISNQPQH
TRBV13,11,ASSHRAEGIQY
TRBV27,9,ASSFINEQF
TRBV12-5,13,ASGSGQGIGYGYT
TRBV2,11,ASERDTSYEQY
TRBV2,15,ASSARTGATTNEKLF
TRBV12-5,12,ASGLGGAGNTIY
TRBV19,13,ASSFYTGDGYGYT